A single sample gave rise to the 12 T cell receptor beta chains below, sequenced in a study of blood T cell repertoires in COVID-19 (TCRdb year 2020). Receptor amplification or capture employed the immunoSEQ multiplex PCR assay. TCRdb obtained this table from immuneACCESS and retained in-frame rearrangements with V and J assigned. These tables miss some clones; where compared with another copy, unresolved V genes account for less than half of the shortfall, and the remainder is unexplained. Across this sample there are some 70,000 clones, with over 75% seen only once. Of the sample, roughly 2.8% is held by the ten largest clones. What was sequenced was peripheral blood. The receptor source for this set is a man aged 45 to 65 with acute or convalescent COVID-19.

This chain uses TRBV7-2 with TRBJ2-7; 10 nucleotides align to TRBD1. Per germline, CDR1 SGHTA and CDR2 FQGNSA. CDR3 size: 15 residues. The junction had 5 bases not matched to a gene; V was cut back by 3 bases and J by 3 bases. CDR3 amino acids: CASSLRTGGHYEQYV. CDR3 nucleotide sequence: TGTGCCAGCAGCTTGCGGACAGGGGGGCACTACGAGCAGTACGTC.

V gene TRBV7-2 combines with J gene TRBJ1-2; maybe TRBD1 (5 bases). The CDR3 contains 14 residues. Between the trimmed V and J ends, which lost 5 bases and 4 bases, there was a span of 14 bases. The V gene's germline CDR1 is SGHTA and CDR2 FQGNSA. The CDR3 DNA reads TGTGCCAGCAGCCCGGGGGGTGCTAGCTATGGCTACACCTTC. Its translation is CASSPGGASYGYTF.

CDR3 coding DNA: TGTGCCAGCAGTTACTACGGGACAGTTAATTCACCCCTCCACTTT. Amino acid sequence: CASSYYGTVNSPLHF. V gene TRBV6-5 combines with J gene TRBJ1-6, with 7 bases lining up with TRBD1. Germline values: CDR1 MNHEY, CDR2 SVGAGI. The V and J ends lost 1 base and 6 bases, in that order; junction bases with no gene match: 3. The CDR3 contains 15 residues.

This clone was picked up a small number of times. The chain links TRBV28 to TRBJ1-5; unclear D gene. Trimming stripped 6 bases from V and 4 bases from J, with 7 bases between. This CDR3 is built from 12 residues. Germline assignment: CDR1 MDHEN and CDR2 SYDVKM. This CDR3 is CASREQNQPQHF. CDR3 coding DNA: TGTGCCAGCAGGGAACAGAATCAGCCCCAGCATTTT.

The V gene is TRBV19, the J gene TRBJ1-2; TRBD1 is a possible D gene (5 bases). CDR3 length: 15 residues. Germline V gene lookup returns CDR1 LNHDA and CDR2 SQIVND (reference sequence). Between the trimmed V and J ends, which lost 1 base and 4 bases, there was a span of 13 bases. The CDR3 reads CASSIAGRVFYGYTF. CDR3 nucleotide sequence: TGTGCCAGTAGTATAGCCGGCAGGGTATTCTATGGCTACACCTTC. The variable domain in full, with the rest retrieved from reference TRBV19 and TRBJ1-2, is DGGITQSPKYLFRKEGQNVTLSCEQNLNHDAMYWYRQDPGQGLRLIYYSQIVNDFQKGDIAEGYSVSREKKESFPLTVTSAQKNPTAFYLCASSIAGRVFYGYTFGSGTRLTVV.

CDR3 region: CASSLAGGVNQPQHF. In DNA form, the CDR3 reads TGTGCCAGCAGCTTAGCGGGGGGGGTAAATCAGCCCCAGCATTTT. The rearrangement uses TRBV7-2 and TRBJ1-5; D may be TRBD1 (5 bases). The CDR3 runs 15 residues. V was shortened by 0 bases and J by 4 bases, with 10 bases between the two germline ends. Germline V gene lookup returns CDR1 SGHTA and CDR2 FQGNSA.

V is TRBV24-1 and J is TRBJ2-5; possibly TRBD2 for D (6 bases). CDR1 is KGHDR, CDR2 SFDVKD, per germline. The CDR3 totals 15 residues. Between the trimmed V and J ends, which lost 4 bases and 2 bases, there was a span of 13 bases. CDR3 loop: CATSEGGVTQETQYF. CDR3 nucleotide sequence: TGTGCCACCAGTGAAGGAGGGGTGACTCAAGAGACCCAGTACTTC.

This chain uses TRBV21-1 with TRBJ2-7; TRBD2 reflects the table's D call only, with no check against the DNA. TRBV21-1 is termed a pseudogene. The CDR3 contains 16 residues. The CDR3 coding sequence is TGTGCCAGCCCGACTAGCGGGAGGGGTATATGGTACGAGCAGTACTTC. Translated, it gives CASPTSGRGIWYEQYF.

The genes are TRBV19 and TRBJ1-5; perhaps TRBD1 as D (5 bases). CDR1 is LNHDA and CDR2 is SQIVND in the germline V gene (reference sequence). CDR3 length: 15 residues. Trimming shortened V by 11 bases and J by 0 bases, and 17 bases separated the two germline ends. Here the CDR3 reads CAGGGGHFSNQPQHF. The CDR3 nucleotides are TGTGCCGGGGGGGGAGGACACTTTAGCAATCAGCCCCAGCATTTT.

As DNA, the CDR3 is TGTGCCTGGAGGGTGGTAGCGGGAGACCCCGGGGAGCTGTTTTTT. Its translation: CAWRVVAGDPGELFF. V gene TRBV30 combines with J gene TRBJ2-2, with 9 bases that match TRBD2. The J segment lost 6 bases and the V segment lost 3 bases, leaving 8 bases of the junction unmatched. The CDR3 length is 15 residues. Germline CDR1 reads GTSNPN; CDR2 reads SVGIG (reference sequence).

CDR3 residues: CASSSSLGTTTYEQYF. The CDR3 DNA sequence: TGCGCCAGCAGCTCTAGTTTGGGGACTACTACTTACGAGCAGTACTTC. The chain employs TRBV5-1 and TRBJ2-7, with 7 bases that match TRBD2. The CDR3 has 16 residues. CDR1 and CDR2 from the germline V gene are SGHRS and YFSETQ. The J segment lost 4 bases and the V segment lost 3 bases, leaving 13 bases of the junction unmatched.

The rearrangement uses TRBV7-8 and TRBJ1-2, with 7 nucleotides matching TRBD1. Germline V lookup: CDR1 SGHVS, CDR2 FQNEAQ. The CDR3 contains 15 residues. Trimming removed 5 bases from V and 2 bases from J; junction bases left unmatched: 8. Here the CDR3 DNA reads TGTGCCAGCAGCCCAATAAGACAGGGAAACTATGGCTACACCTTC. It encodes CASSPIRQGNYGYTF.